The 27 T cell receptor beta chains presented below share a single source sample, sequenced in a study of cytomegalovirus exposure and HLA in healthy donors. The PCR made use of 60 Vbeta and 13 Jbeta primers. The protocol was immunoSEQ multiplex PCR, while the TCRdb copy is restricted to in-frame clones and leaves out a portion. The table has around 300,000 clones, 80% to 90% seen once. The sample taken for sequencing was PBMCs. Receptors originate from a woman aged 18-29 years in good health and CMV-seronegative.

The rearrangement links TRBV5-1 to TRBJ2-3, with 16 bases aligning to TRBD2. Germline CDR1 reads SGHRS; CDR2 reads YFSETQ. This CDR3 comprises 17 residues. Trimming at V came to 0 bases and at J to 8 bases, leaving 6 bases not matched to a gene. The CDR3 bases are TGCGCCAGCAGCTTGGCCGGGACTAGCGGGGGGGACCCTACGCAGTATTTT. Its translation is CASSLAGTSGGDPTQYF. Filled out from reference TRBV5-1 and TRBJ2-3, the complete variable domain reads KAGVTQTPRYLIKTRGQQVTLSCSPISGHRSVSWYQQTPGQGLQFLFEYFSETQRNKGNFPGRFSGRQFSNSRSEMNVSTLELGDSALYLCASSLAGTSGGDPTQYFGPGTRLTVL.

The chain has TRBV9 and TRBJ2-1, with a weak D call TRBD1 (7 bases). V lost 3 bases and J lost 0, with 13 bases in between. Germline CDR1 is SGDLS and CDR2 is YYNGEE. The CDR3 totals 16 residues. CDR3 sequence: CASSARQGGSYNEQFF. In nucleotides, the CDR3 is TGTGCCAGCAGCGCCCGACAGGGAGGCTCCTACAATGAGCAGTTCTTC.

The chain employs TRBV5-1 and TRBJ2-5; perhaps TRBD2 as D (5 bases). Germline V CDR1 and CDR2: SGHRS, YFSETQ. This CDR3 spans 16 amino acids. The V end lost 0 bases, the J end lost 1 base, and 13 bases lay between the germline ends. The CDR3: CASSLGASSFQETQYF. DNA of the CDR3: TGCGCCAGCAGCTTGGGGGCGTCTAGCTTCCAAGAGACCCAGTACTTC.

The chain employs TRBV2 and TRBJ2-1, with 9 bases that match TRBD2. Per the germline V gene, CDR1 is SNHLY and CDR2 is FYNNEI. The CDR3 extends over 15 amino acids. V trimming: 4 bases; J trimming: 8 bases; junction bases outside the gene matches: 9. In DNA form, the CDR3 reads TGTGCCAGCAGTGTTTTGCGGGGGGGTTATGATGAGCAGTTCTTC. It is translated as CASSVLRGGYDEQFF.

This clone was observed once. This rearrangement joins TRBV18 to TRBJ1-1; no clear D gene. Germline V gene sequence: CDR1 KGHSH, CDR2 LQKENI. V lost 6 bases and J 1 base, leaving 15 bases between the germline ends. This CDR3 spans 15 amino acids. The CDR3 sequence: CASSLGLPPNTEAFF. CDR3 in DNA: TGTGCCAGCTCCCTAGGACTGCCGCCGAACACTGAAGCTTTCTTT.

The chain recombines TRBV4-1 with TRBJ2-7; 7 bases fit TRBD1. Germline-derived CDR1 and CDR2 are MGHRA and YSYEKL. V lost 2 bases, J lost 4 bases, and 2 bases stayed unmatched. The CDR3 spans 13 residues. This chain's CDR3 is CASSQNRGYEQYF. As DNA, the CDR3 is TGCGCCAGCAGCCAAAACAGGGGTTACGAGCAGTACTTC.

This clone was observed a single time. The CDR3 sequence: CASSQYRGDGYTF. CDR3 DNA: TGCGCCAGCAGCCAATACAGGGGGGATGGCTACACCTTC. The V call is TRBV4-1, the J call TRBJ1-2, with TRBD1 identical over 8 bases. The V gene's germline CDR1 is MGHRA and CDR2 YSYEKL. V trimming: 2 bases; J trimming: 6 bases; junction bases outside the gene matches: 2. The CDR3 has 13 amino acids.

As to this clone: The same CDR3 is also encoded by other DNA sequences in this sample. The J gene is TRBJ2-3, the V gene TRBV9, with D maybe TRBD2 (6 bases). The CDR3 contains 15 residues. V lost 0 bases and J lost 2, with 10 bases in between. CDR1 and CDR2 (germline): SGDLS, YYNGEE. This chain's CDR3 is CASSVGGASTDTQYF. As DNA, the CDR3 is TGTGCCAGCAGCGTAGGCGGGGCTTCCACAGATACGCAGTATTTT.

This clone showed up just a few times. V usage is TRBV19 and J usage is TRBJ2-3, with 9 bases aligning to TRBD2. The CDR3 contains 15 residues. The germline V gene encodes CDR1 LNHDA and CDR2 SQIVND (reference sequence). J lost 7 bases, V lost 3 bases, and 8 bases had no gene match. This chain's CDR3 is CASSIVAGGPYTQYF. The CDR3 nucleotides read TGTGCCAGTAGTATCGTGGCGGGGGGGCCATATACGCAGTATTTT.

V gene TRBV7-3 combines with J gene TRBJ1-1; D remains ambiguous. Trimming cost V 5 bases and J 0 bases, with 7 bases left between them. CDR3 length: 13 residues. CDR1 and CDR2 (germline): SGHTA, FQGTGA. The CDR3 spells CASSPTMNTEAFF. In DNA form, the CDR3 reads TGTGCCAGCAGCCCCACAATGAACACTGAAGCTTTCTTT.

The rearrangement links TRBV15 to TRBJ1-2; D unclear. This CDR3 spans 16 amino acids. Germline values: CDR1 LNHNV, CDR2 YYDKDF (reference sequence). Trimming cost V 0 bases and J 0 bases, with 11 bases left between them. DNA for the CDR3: TGTGCCACCAGCAGAGATCCTACAGTCCCTAACTATGGCTACACCTTC. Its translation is CATSRDPTVPNYGYTF.

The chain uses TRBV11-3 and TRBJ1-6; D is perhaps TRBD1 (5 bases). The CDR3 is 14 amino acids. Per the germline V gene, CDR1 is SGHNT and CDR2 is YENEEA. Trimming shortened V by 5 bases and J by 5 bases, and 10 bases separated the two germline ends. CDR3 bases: TGTGCCAGCAGCATCGGGGGAAATAATTCACCCCTCCACTTT. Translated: CASSIGGNNSPLHF.

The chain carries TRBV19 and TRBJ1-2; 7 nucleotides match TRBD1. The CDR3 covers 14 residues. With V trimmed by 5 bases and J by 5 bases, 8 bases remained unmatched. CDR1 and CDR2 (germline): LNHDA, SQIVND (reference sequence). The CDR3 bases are TGTGCCAGTAGTGATCCGGGACAGACTTATGGCTACACCTTC. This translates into CASSDPGQTYGYTF.

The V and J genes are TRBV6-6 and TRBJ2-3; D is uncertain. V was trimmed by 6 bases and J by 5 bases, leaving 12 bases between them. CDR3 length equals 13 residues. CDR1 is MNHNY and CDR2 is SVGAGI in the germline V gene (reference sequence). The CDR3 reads CASRARFEDTQYF. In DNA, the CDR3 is TGTGCCAGCAGGGCCAGGTTTGAAGATACGCAGTATTTT.

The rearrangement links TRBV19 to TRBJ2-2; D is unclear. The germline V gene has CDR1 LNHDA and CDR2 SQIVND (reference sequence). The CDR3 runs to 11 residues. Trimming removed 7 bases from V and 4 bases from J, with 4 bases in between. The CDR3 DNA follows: TGTGCCAGTACAGGCACCGGGGAGCTGTTTTTT. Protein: CASTGTGELFF.

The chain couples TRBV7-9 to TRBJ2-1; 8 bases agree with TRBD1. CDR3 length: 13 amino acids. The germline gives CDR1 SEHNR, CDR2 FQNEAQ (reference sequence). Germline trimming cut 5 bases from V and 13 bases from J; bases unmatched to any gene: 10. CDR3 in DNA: TGTGCCAGCAGCACTAGGGACAGGCAAACCCAGTTCTTC. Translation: CASSTRDRQTQFF.

CDR3 DNA sequence: TGTGCCAGCAGTTCCCGACTAAGGCCGGATAAAAAGCAGTTCTTC. Amino acid sequence: CASSSRLRPDKKQFF. V usage is TRBV27 and J usage is TRBJ2-1; possibly TRBD2 for D (5 bases). The CDR3 covers 15 residues. The germline V gene encodes CDR1 MNHEY and CDR2 SMNVEV (reference sequence). Deletions cut 4 bases from V and 11 bases from J, with 21 bases between.

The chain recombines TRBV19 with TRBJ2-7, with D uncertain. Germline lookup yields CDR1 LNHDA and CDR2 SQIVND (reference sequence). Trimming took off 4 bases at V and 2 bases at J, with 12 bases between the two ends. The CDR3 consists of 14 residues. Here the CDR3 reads CASSNTLEAYEQYF. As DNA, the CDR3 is TGTGCCAGTAGTAACACCTTAGAGGCCTACGAGCAGTACTTC.

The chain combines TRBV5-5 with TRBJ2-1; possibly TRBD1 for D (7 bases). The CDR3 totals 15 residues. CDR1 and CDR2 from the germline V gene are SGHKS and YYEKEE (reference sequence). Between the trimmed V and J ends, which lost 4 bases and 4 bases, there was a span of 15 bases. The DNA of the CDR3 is TGTGCCAGCAGCCGCCAGGGGGGCAGATACAATGAGCAGTTCTTC. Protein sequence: CASSRQGGRYNEQFF.

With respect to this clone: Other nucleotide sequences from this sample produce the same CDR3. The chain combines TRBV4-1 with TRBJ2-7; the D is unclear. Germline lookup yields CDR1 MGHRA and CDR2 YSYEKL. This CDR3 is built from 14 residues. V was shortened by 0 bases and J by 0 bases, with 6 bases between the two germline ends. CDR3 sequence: CASSQEWLSYEQYF. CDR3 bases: TGCGCCAGCAGCCAAGAGTGGCTCTCCTACGAGCAGTACTTC.

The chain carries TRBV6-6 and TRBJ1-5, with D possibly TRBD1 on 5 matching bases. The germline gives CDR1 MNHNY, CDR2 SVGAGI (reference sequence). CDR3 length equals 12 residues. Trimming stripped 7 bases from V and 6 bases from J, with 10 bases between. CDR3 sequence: CASMQGGQPQHF. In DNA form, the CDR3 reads TGTGCCAGCATGCAGGGAGGTCAGCCCCAGCATTTT.

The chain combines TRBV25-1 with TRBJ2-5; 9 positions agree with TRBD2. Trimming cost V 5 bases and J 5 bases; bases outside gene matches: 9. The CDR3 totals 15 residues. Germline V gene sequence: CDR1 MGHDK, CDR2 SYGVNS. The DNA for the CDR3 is TGTGCCAGCAGTCACCCGGGACTAGCAGTCGAGACCCAGTACTTC. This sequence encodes CASSHPGLAVETQYF.

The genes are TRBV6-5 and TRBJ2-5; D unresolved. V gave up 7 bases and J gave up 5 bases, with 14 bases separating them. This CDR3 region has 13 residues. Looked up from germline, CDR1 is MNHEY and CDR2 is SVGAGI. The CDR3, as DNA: TGTGCCAGCACCCCCCTTAGTCGGGAGACCCAGTACTTC. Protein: CASTPLSRETQYF.

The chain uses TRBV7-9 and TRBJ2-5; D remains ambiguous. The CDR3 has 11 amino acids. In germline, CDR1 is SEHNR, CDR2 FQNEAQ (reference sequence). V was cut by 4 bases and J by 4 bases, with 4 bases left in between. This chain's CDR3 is CASSSLETQYF. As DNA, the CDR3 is TGTGCCAGCAGCTCCCTAGAGACCCAGTACTTC.

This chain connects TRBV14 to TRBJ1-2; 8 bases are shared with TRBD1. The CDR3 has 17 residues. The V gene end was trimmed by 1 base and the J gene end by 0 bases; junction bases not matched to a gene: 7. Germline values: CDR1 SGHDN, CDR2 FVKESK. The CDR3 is CASSQGRTGNTNYGYTF. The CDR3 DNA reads TGTGCCAGCAGCCAAGGACGGACAGGGAACACTAACTATGGCTACACCTTC.

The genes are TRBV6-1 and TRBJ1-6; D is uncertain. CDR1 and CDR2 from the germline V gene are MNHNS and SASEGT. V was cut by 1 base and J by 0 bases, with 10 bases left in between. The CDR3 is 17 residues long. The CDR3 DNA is TGTGCCAGCAGTGAAGGGGCAGCCACCTCCTATAATTCACCCCTCCACTTT. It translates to CASSEGAATSYNSPLHF.

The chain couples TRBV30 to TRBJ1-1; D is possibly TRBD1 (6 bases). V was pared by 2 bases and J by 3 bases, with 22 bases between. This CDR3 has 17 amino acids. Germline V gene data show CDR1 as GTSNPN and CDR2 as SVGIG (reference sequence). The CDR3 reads CAWSRGQTSWDDTEAFF. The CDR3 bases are TGTGCCTGGAGTCGAGGACAGACGTCATGGGACGACACTGAAGCTTTCTTT.